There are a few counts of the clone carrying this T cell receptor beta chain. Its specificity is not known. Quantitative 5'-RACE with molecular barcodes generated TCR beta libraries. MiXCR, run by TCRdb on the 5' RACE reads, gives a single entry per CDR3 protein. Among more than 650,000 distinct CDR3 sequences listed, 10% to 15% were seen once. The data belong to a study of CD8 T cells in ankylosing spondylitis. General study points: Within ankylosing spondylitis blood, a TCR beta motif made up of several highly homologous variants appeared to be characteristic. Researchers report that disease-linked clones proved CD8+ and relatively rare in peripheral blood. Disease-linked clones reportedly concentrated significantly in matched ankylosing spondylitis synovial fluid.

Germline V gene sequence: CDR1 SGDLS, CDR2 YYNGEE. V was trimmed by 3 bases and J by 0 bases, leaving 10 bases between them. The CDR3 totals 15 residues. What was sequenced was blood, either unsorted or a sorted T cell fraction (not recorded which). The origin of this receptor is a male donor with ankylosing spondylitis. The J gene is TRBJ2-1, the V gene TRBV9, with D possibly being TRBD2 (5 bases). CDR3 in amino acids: CASSAWTASYNEQFF. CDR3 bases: TGTGCCAGCAGCGCCTGGACTGCCTCCTACAATGAGCAGTTCTTC.